This note documents a single TCR beta chain sequence. Its antigen is still unknown. The data originate from a study of blood T cells in healthy people across ages. Study at large: Template switching retrieved approximately one barcoded beta molecule for each two T cells. Findings and caveats of the study: With donor CMV status unknown, expanded clonotype changes were possibly confounded.

Germline V gives CDR1 ENHRY, CDR2 SYGVKD. With 6 bases clipped from V and 3 bases from J, the junction kept 6 bases outside the gene matches. The CDR3 length is 15 residues. A second PCR, run for about 7 to 11 cycles, used a sample-barcoded 5' primer plus a J-beta primer mix. One entry per CDR3 protein results from TCRdb running MiXCR on the 5' RACE reads. Altogether 1.5 million to 2 million distinct CDR3 sequences are present, approximately 39% being singletons, with the ten largest covering more than 20%. This chain uses TRBV10-3 with TRBJ1-4; 8 positions match TRBD1. Sequenced sample: blood. This receptor was obtained from a human donor in good health. CDR3 in amino acids: CAIRKDRGANEKLFF. CDR3 DNA sequence: TGTGCCATCAGAAAAGACAGGGGAGCTAATGAAAAACTGTTTTTT.